A single sample is the source of the 21 T cell receptor beta chains below, sequenced in a study of early T cells in non-severe SARS-CoV-2 infection. TCRdb re-called the 5' RACE reads with MiXCR, one entry per CDR3 protein. The sample has tens of thousands of distinct CDR3 sequences; approximately 5.1% are singletons. Sample: whole blood. All receptors derive from an adult who was a healthcare worker with PCR-confirmed SARS-CoV-2 infection or an uninfected control (not recorded which).

V is TRBV18 and J is TRBJ1-2, with D perhaps TRBD1 (5 bases). The germline V gene encodes CDR1 KGHSH and CDR2 LQKENI. The CDR3 is 18 amino acids. Trimming took off 0 bases at V and 2 bases at J, with 19 bases between the two ends. The CDR3 spells CASSPPGVRPQRNYGYTF. As DNA, the CDR3 is TGTGCCAGCTCACCACCGGGGGTGAGACCCCAAAGGAACTATGGCTACACCTTC.

This clonotype was observed many times. The junction does not match germline at one end; this may be a read error. The chain employs TRBV18 and TRBJ2-1; the D gene is possibly TRBD2 (5 bases). This CDR3 contains 12 residues. CDR1 is KGHSH and CDR2 is LQKENI in the germline V gene. In DNA, the CDR3 is TGTGCCAGCTCCCCACGAGGGTATGAGCAGTTCTTC. Its protein is CASSPRGYEQFF.

This clonotype was observed at least ten times. J is TRBJ2-1 and V is TRBV15; 13 nucleotides agree with TRBD2. The J segment lost 15 bases and the V segment lost 5 bases, leaving 7 bases of the junction unmatched. This CDR3 has 13 amino acids. CDR1 LNHNV and CDR2 YYDKDF come from the germline V gene (reference sequence). The CDR3 nucleotides are TGTGCCACCAGCGAGGGACTAGCGGGATTTACGTTCTTC. The encoded protein is CATSEGLAGFTFF.

Many counts were recorded for this clonotype. This chain connects TRBV18 to TRBJ2-7; D is possibly TRBD1 (5 bases). This CDR3 has 13 residues. Trimming removed 5 bases from V and 9 bases from J, with 17 bases in between. The germline CDR1 and CDR2 sequences are KGHSH and LQKENI. The chain's CDR3 is CASSATDLQGQYF. CDR3 coding DNA: TGTGCCAGCTCAGCCACAGACCTTCAGGGGCAGTACTTC.

This clonotype was seen a few times. V usage is TRBV7-6 and J usage is TRBJ2-3; no reliable D call. The ends were cut back, 6 bases at V and 5 bases at J, with 9 bases in the middle. Germline V gives CDR1 SGHVS, CDR2 FNYEAQ. The CDR3 contains 12 residues. The DNA of the CDR3 is TGTGCCAGCAGTGCGTGGGGAGATACGCAGTATTTT. This codes for CASSAWGDTQYF.

This clonotype was picked up many times. This chain joins TRBV9 and TRBJ2-5, with D maybe TRBD2 (6 bases). Trimming cost V 5 bases and J 2 bases, with 16 bases left between them. Per germline, CDR1 SGDLS and CDR2 YYNGEE. This CDR3 spans 15 amino acids. In DNA form, the CDR3 reads TGTGCCAGCAGTGGCGGGACTGTCTATCAAGAGACCCAGTACTTC. This encodes CASSGGTVYQETQYF.

This clonotype has at least ten counts. In DNA, the CDR3 is TGCGCCAGCAGTTCGGGACAGGGGACAGATACGCAGTATTTT. This codes for CASSSGQGTDTQYF. The rearrangement joins TRBV10-1 to TRBJ2-3, with 10 bases lining up with TRBD1. This CDR3 is 14 amino acids long. After removal of 5 bases from V and 3 bases from J, the junction contained 2 bases not matched to a gene. CDR1 and CDR2 (germline): WNHNN, SYGVQD (reference sequence).

This clonotype was observed at least ten times. The chain couples TRBV28 to TRBJ2-1, with D possibly being TRBD2 (6 bases). V lost 6 bases to trimming and J lost 3 bases, with 12 bases between them. The CDR3 is 14 residues long. Germline V gives CDR1 MDHEN, CDR2 SYDVKM. In DNA form, the CDR3 reads TGTGCCAGCAGCTTCGCCGGGAGCTACAATGAGCAGTTCTTC. As protein: CASSFAGSYNEQFF.

This clonotype was counted many times. The V call is TRBV2, the J call TRBJ2-2, with D possibly being TRBD1 or TRBD2 (5 bases each). Trimming stripped 4 bases from V and 7 bases from J, with 7 bases between. Germline V CDR1 and CDR2: SNHLY, FYNNEI. The CDR3 totals 12 residues. In nucleotides, the CDR3 is TGTGCCAGCAGTGTTGGGGGCGGGGAGCTGTTTTTT. This codes for CASSVGGGELFF.

The table lists this clonotype with many counts. The rearrangement links TRBV28 to TRBJ2-7; 8 bases map to TRBD1. Germline CDR1 reads MDHEN; CDR2 reads SYDVKM. After removal of 2 bases from V and 4 bases from J, the junction contained 7 bases not matched to a gene. The length of the CDR3 is 15 residues. The CDR3 loop reads CASSLDRGPIYEQYF. The DNA for the CDR3 is TGTGCCAGCAGTTTAGACAGGGGACCTATATACGAGCAGTACTTC.

This clonotype showed up many times. V is TRBV7-9 and J is TRBJ2-2, with D possibly matching TRBD2 (5 bases). Trimming cost V 9 bases and J 0 bases, with 29 bases left between them. The CDR3 extends over 20 amino acids. Per the germline V gene, CDR1 is SEHNR and CDR2 is FQNEAQ (reference sequence). The CDR3 is CASGPGVGYRINANTGELFF. In DNA, the CDR3 is TGTGCCAGTGGACCCGGGGTTGGGTACAGAATAAACGCGAACACCGGGGAGCTGTTTTTT.

The V and J genes are TRBV5-1 and TRBJ2-5; the D gene is possibly TRBD2 (6 bases). This CDR3 is built from 12 residues. CDR1 is SGHRS, CDR2 YFSETQ, per germline. The V and J ends lost 7 bases and 5 bases respectively, with 12 bases between them. CDR3 sequence reads: CASGPSGETQYF. The CDR3 DNA follows: TGCGCCAGCGGTCCCAGCGGGGAGACCCAGTACTTC.

This clonotype was detected many times. The chain combines TRBV5-1 with TRBJ2-7; 10 nucleotides agree with TRBD2. Germline lookup yields CDR1 SGHRS and CDR2 YFSETQ. Trimming took 4 bases from V and 0 from J; bases not matched to a gene: 4. CDR3 length: 15 residues. CDR3 nucleotide sequence: TGCGCCAGCAGCCTCACTAGCGGGAACTCCTACGAGCAGTACTTC. Protein product: CASSLTSGNSYEQYF.

At least ten counts were recorded for this clonotype. The rearrangement uses TRBV6-1 and TRBJ2-2; perhaps D is TRBD1 or TRBD2 (5 bases each). Trimming removed 6 bases from V and 7 bases from J, with 15 bases in between. Germline V gene data show CDR1 as MNHNS and CDR2 as SASEGT. This CDR3 has 14 amino acids. The CDR3 spells CASRLGFRGGELFF. CDR3 in DNA: TGTGCCAGCAGACTAGGGTTTAGGGGCGGGGAGCTGTTTTTT.

Only a few counts were recorded for this clonotype. The J gene is TRBJ2-3, the V gene TRBV20-1, with 11 bases that match TRBD2. The CDR3 has 18 amino acids. Looked up from germline, CDR1 is DFQATT and CDR2 is SNEGSKA (reference sequence). The trim removed 0 bases at V and 1 base at J, leaving 9 bases unmatched. The CDR3 loop is CSARDHSGRAQGTDTQYF. In DNA form, the CDR3 reads TGCAGTGCTAGAGATCATAGCGGGAGGGCCCAAGGCACAGATACGCAGTATTTT.

The chain carries TRBV6-2 or TRBV6-3 and TRBJ2-7, with D perhaps matching TRBD2 (6 bases). The CDR3 extends over 13 amino acids. V lost 4 bases and J lost 4, with 11 bases in between. Germline V lookup: CDR1 MNHEY, CDR2 SVGEGT. CDR3 nucleotides: TGTGCCAGCAGTTTCTCGGGACTTTACGAGCAGTACTTC. It encodes CASSFSGLYEQYF.

The sample holds many counts of this clonotype. J is TRBJ2-3 and V is TRBV18; TRBD2 agrees at 13 bases. Germline values: CDR1 KGHSH, CDR2 LQKENI. Trimming took 6 bases from V and 5 from J; bases not matched to a gene: 20. The CDR3 totals 20 residues. The CDR3 nucleotides read TGTGCCAGCTCCAAGGCGCATGGTTGGACTAGCGGGGGCCAGGGAGATACGCAGTATTTT. This translates into CASSKAHGWTSGGQGDTQYF. The full variable domain, its missing parts supplied by reference TRBV18 and TRBJ2-3, is NAGVMQNPRHLVRRRGQEARLRCSPMKGHSHVYWYRQLPEEGLKFMVYLQKENIIDESGMPKERFSAEFPKEGPSILRIQQVVRGDSAAYFCASSKAHGWTSGGQGDTQYFGPGTRLTVL.

This clonotype has more than one count but fewer than ten. V gene TRBV20-1 combines with J gene TRBJ2-5; D ambiguous. V lost 5 bases to trimming and J lost 5 bases, with 15 bases between them. This CDR3 has 13 amino acids. Germline V lookup: CDR1 DFQATT, CDR2 SNEGSKA (reference sequence). CDR3 sequence: CSAPGAAGETQYF. The CDR3 DNA is TGCAGTGCTCCAGGCGCTGCTGGTGAGACCCAGTACTTC.

This clonotype appeared a few times. The chain joins TRBV11-2 to TRBJ2-1; D is unresolved. Germline V lookup: CDR1 SGHAT, CDR2 FQNNGV. Trimming stripped 1 base from V and 8 bases from J, with 6 bases between. CDR3 length equals 12 residues. CDR3 in amino acids: CASSLGMHEQFF. CDR3 bases: TGTGCCAGCAGCTTAGGGATGCATGAGCAGTTCTTC.

This clonotype was seen repeatedly, ten times or more. This chain connects TRBV6-6 to TRBJ1-2, with D possibly being TRBD1 (6 bases). This CDR3 has 14 amino acids. Germline CDR1 is MNHNY and CDR2 is SVGAGI (reference sequence). Trimming removed 7 bases at V and 1 base at J, with 13 bases between. The CDR3 here is CASTAGALNYGYTF. In DNA form, the CDR3 reads TGTGCCAGCACCGCGGGGGCCCTTAACTATGGCTACACCTTC.

The table lists this clonotype with many counts. The chain carries TRBV18 and TRBJ1-1; unclear D gene. The CDR3 runs to 13 residues. Germline CDR1 KGHSH, CDR2 LQKENI. V was pared by 6 bases and J by 6 bases, with 14 bases between. In nucleotides, the CDR3 is TGTGCCAGCTCCTCGTGGGCAGGCGCTGAAGCTTTCTTT. Its translation is CASSSWAGAEAFF.